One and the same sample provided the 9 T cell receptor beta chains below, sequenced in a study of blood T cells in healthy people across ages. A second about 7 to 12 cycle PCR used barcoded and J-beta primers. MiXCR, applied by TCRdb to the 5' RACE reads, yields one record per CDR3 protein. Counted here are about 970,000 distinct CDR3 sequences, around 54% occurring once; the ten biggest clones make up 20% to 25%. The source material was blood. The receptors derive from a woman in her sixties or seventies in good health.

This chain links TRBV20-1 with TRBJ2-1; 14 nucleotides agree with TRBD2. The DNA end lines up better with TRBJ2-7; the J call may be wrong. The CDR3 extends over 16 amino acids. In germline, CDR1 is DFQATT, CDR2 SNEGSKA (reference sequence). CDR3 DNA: TGCAGTGCTAGAGACCCGACTAGCGGGAGGGTTAATGAGCAGTACTTC. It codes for CSARDPTSGRVNEQYF.

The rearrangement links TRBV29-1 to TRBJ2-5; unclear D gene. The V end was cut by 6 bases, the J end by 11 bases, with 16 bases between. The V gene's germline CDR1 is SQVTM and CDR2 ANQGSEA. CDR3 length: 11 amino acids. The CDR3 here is CSVAVGNEQYF. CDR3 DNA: TGCAGCGTCGCTGTTGGTAATGAGCAGTACTTC.

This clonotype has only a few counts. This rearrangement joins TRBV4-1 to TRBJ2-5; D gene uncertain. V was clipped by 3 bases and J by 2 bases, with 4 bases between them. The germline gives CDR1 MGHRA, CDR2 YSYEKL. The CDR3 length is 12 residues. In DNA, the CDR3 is TGCGCCAGCAGCCATACACAAGAGACCCAGTACTTC. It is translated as CASSHTQETQYF.

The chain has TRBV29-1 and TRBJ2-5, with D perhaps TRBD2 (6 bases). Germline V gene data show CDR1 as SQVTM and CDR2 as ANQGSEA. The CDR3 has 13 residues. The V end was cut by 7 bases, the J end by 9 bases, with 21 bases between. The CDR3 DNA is TGCAGCGGCAGGGACTCTAAACGGGAGTCCCAGTACTTC. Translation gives CSGRDSKRESQYF.

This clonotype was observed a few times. In nucleotides, the CDR3 is TGCGCCAGCAGCCAAGATCGAGCATGGCAGTTCTTC. Amino acid sequence: CASSQDRAWQFF. The chain carries TRBV4-1 and TRBJ2-1; D not resolved. Germline CDR1 is MGHRA and CDR2 is YSYEKL. Deletions cut 0 bases from V and 12 bases from J, with 9 bases between. This CDR3 has 12 amino acids.

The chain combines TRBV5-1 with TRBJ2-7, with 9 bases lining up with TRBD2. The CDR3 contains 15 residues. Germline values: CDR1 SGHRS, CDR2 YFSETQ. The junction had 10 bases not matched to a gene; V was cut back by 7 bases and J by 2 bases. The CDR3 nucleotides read TGCGCCAGCTGTGCCGGGACTAGCTCGCCCTACGAGCAGTACTTC. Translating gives CASCAGTSSPYEQYF.

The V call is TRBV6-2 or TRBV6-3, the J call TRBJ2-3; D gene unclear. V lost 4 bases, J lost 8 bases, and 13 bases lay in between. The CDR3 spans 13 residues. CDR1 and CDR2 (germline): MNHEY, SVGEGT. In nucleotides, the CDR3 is TGTGCCAGCAGTTCACCGGACCTTCCTACGCAGTATTTT. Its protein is CASSSPDLPTQYF.

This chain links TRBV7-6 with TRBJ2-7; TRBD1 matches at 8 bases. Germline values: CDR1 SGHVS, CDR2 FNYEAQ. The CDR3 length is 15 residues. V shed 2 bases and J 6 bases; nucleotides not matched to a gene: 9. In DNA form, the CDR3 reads TGTGCCAGCAGCTTACAGGTCGACAGGGGAAGCGAGCAGTACTTC. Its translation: CASSLQVDRGSEQYF.

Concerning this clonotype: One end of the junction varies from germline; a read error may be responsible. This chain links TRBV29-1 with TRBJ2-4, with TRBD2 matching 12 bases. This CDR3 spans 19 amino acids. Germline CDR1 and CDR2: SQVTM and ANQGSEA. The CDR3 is CSAMPLLLAGGPGKSIQYF. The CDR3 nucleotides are TGCAGCGCCATGCCCCTGCTGCTAGCGGGAGGGCCGGGCAAAAGCATTCAGTACTTC.